The clone carrying this T cell receptor beta chain was counted a single time. These data come from a study of blood T cell repertoires in COVID-19. Study at large: Donors in the United States, Italy and Spain gave samples during acute or convalescent COVID-19.

V lost 7 bases and J lost 6, with 12 bases in between. The CDR3 spans 13 residues. The V gene's germline CDR1 is MNHEY and CDR2 SVGAGI. In the source study's methods: Nucleated cell number was recorded as an estimate derived from reference gene primer amplification. Clones were sequenced by immunoSEQ multiplex PCR, and TCRdb holds only the in-frame ones, with some missing. V and J calls and clone size are copied from that table; D and trimming were computed from the DNA. The table shows tens of thousands of clones, with around 93% occurring only once. The sequencing sample was made of peripheral blood. The V gene is TRBV6-5, the J gene TRBJ1-4; D unresolved. This receptor was identified in a middle-aged man with active COVID-19. CDR3 DNA sequence: TGTGCCAGCAACCAGGCAGAAGATGAAAAACTGTTTTTT. This encodes CASNQAEDEKLFF.